This TCR beta chain came from a study of blood T cells in healthy people across ages. Study observations and caveats: Expanded clonotype shifts may have been confounded, as the donors had an unknown CMV status.

This clonotype was counted a few times. Its antigen is currently unknown. This CDR3 has 14 amino acids. Trimming removed 4 bases from V and 11 bases from J, with 19 bases in between. From germline, CDR1 is SGHKS and CDR2 YYEKEE (reference sequence). A second PCR, run for about 7 to 11 cycles, used a sample-barcoded 5' primer plus a J-beta primer mix. Paired-end reads containing CDR3 totaled no fewer than 2.5 million for each sample. MiXCR was run by TCRdb on the 5' RACE reads, yielding one entry per CDR3 protein. The sample shows approximately 820,000 distinct CDR3 sequences, 40% to 50% of them seen only once.

Input material: blood. The gene calls are TRBV5-5 and TRBJ2-1; D possibly matches TRBD1 or TRBD2 (5 bases each). This sequence originates from a man in his 60s in good health. The DNA for the CDR3 is TGTGCCAGCAGCGGGGGTCTCCAATCGCCTAAGCAGTTCTTC. Residues: CASSGGLQSPKQFF.